The rows below give T cell receptor beta chains drawn from one sample of a study of cytomegalovirus exposure and HLA in healthy donors. Clones were read by immunoSEQ multiplex PCR, and TCRdb kept only the in-frame ones, dropping some. The data show more than 150,000 clones, approximately 80% seen once. The sample taken for sequencing was PBMCs. The receptors originated from a woman under 30 in good health and CMV-seronegative. Each CDR3 is given with its conserved first and last residue. Each record gives: CDR3 DNA, CDR3 protein, J gene, clone size, V gene, D gene. D genes are given only for firm matches. Rows give clone size only sometimes, using once, few, many, or a class for an expanded clone.

TGTGCCAGCAAGGACCAGGGGCGAACACTGGACACTGAAGCTTTCTTT CASKDQGRTLDTEAFF TRBJ1-1 . TRBV9 .
TGTGCCAGCAGTTACTCGGCAGTTTTGAACACTGAAGCTTTCTTT CASSYSAVLNTEAFF TRBJ1-1 . TRBV6-5 .
TGTGCTAGTGGTTTGGATGGGGGCCAGCGCAATCAGCCCCAGCATTTT CASGLDGGQRNQPQHF TRBJ1-5 . TRBV12-5 .
TGCGCCAGCAGCTTAGGGCGGGGGGGCCTAGATACGCAGTATTTT CASSLGRGGLDTQYF TRBJ2-3 . TRBV5-1 TRBD2
TGTGCCAGCAGACGCTCCTCAGGGGATCCCTACGAGCAGTACTTC CASRRSSGDPYEQYF TRBJ2-7 . TRBV6-6 .
TGTGCCAGCAGACGGGAAGGACAGGGGGCCGCTGGCTACACCTTC CASRREGQGAAGYTF TRBJ1-2 . TRBV28 TRBD1
TGCAGCGTTGAGATAGCGGGGTCCTACAATGAGCAGTTCTTC CSVEIAGSYNEQFF TRBJ2-1 . TRBV29-1 TRBD2
TGCGCCAGCAGCCTGACGGGAGGGGGGATCGTCTTC CASSLTGGGIVF TRBJ2-1 . TRBV5-1 TRBD2
TGCAGCGTTGGACAGGCGGGCTCCTACAATGAGCAGTTCTTC CSVGQAGSYNEQFF TRBJ2-1 few TRBV29-1 .
TGTGCCAGCAGCTTGGGGGGGGGACAGGGGGCATTCTCGAGTGGCTACACCTTC CASSLGGGQGAFSSGYTF TRBJ1-2 few TRBV5-4 TRBD1
TGTGCCAGCTCACCAGAAACAGTCGCTGAAGCTTTCTTT CASSPETVAEAFF TRBJ1-1 . TRBV18 .
TGTGCCAGCAGCTTTAGGGGTCCCCCCGAGGAAAAACTGTTTTTT CASSFRGPPEEKLFF TRBJ1-4 . TRBV7-9 .
TGTGCCAGCAGTGAAGGCGGGAATCGTGGCACAGATACGCAGTATTTT CASSEGGNRGTDTQYF TRBJ2-3 . TRBV2 .
TGTGCCAGCAGCCAAGGGGCTGTGGATCAGCCCCAGCATTTT CASSQGAVDQPQHF TRBJ1-5 . TRBV4-2 .
TGTGCCAGTAGTACTTCGGTCCTCCGGGACAATGAGCAGTTCTTC CASSTSVLRDNEQFF TRBJ2-1 . TRBV19 .
TGTGCTAGTGGTTTCCTAAGACTAGCGGGGCTTCCCTACAATGAGCAGTTCTTC CASGFLRLAGLPYNEQFF TRBJ2-1 . TRBV12-5 TRBD2
TGTGCCAGCAGCTTAGAGGCAGGGGGTTGGACTGAAGCTTTCTTT CASSLEAGGWTEAFF TRBJ1-1 . TRBV7-9 TRBD1
TGTGCCAGCAGCTTAGGGCCCGGGACAGGAGATTATGGCTACACCTTC CASSLGPGTGDYGYTF TRBJ1-2 . TRBV7-6 TRBD1